These 3 T cell receptor beta chains share one sample of origin, sequenced in a study of response to subunit inactivated influenza vaccine. MiXCR, applied by TCRdb to the RT-PCR reads, yields one record per CDR3 protein. The sample yields 500,000 to 600,000 distinct CDR3 sequences, approximately 16% seen once. This sample comprised CD4+ T cells sorted from PBMCs, obtained roughly 24 months after vaccination. These receptors came from a man aged 50 to 75 who received an inactivated influenza vaccine.

The chain uses TRBV11-2 and TRBJ2-3; unclear D gene. Trimming shortened V by 0 bases and J by 5 bases, and 6 bases separated the two germline ends. Germline assignment: CDR1 SGHAT and CDR2 FQNNGV. CDR3 length equals 13 residues. Written as DNA, the CDR3 is TGTGCCAGCAGCTTAGAACGGTTAGATACGCAGTATTTT. Translation: CASSLERLDTQYF.

This clonotype turned up a few times. V gene TRBV7-2 combines with J gene TRBJ1-1; D unclear. The V gene's germline CDR1 is SGHTA and CDR2 FQGNSA. CDR3 length: 13 residues. V gave up 6 bases and J gave up 1 base, with 9 bases separating them. The DNA of the CDR3 is TGTGCCAGCAGACTCCAGGCGAACACTGAAGCTTTCTTT. Protein product: CASRLQANTEAFF. Complete variable domain (other parts from reference TRBV7-2 and TRBJ1-1): GAGVSQSPSNKVTEKGKDVELRCDPISGHTALYWYRQSLGQGLEFLIYFQGNSAPDKSGLPSDRFSAERTGGSVSTLTIQRTQQEDSAVYLCASRLQANTEAFFGQGTRLTVV.

This clonotype was detected ten times or more. The chain joins TRBV18 to TRBJ2-1; 12 nucleotides line up with TRBD1. V lost 6 bases to trimming and J lost 7 bases; unmatched junction nucleotides: 4. The CDR3 loop spans 14 amino acids. CDR1 is KGHSH, CDR2 LQKENI, per germline. The CDR3 DNA sequence: TGTGCCAGCTCCGGGACAGGGGGCGGAAATGAGCAGTTCTTC. Amino acids: CASSGTGGGNEQFF.